What follows are 27 T cell receptor beta chains derived from one specimen sequenced in a study of shared clonotypes between healthy human individuals. Terminally differentiated effector memory CD45RA+ cells were excluded by CCR7 positive selection of CD45RO-negative cells. Repertoires were generated with immunoSEQ multiplex PCR, while TCRdb's copy carries only in-frame clones and drops some. This table holds millions of clones, approximately 94% found once. The material sequenced was naive CD8+ T cells from PBMCs. The receptors shown here come from a man between 18 and 35 years old in good health. Some clones in this sample may be carry-over from other donors' samples.

This clone was counted once. The V call is TRBV19, the J call TRBJ2-5, with 10 bases matching TRBD2. CDR3 length: 14 amino acids. CDR1 and CDR2 from the germline V gene are LNHDA and SQIVND (reference sequence). After removal of 5 bases from V and 4 bases from J, the junction contained 4 bases not matched to a gene. DNA for the CDR3: TGTGCCAGTAGTCCCAGACTAGCGGGAGAGACCCAGTACTTC. It encodes CASSPRLAGETQYF. Filled out from reference TRBV19 and TRBJ2-5, the complete variable domain reads DGGITQSPKYLFRKEGQNVTLSCEQNLNHDAMYWYRQDPGQGLRLIYYSQIVNDFQKGDIAEGYSVSREKKESFPLTVTSAQKNPTAFYLCASSPRLAGETQYFGPGTRLLVL.

This clone was counted a single time. The V call is TRBV7-9, the J call TRBJ1-2, with TRBD1 matching 7 bases. This CDR3 contains 15 residues. In germline, CDR1 is SEHNR, CDR2 FQNEAQ (reference sequence). V was clipped by 4 bases and J by 0 bases; unmatched bases: 5. CDR3: CASSSRQGPNYGYTF. The CDR3 DNA follows: TGTGCCAGCAGCTCCAGACAGGGCCCTAACTATGGCTACACCTTC.

This sequence joins TRBV14 and TRBJ2-4; the D gene is possibly TRBD2 (5 bases). V dropped 1 base and J dropped 8 bases, with 15 bases sitting between them. CDR1 is SGHDN and CDR2 is FVKESK in the germline V gene. The CDR3 runs 15 residues. CDR3 DNA sequence: TGTGCCAGCAGCCAAGGGACTGCAGCTTGGGACATTCAGTACTTC. Residues: CASSQGTAAWDIQYF. Based on the CDR3 plus reference TRBV14 and TRBJ2-4, the full variable domain is EAGVTQFPSHSVIEKGQTVTLRCDPISGHDNLYWYRRVMGKEIKFLLHFVKESKQDESGMPNNRFLAERTGGTYSTLKVQPAELEDSGVYFCASSQGTAAWDIQYFGAGTRLSVL.

V is TRBV4-1 and J is TRBJ1-5; a weak D match, TRBD1 (5 bases). Per germline, CDR1 MGHRA and CDR2 YSYEKL. The CDR3 has 19 amino acids. The V and J ends lost 4 bases and 0 bases respectively, with 22 bases between them. The CDR3 nucleotides are TGCGCCAGCAGCCTCAAAGTCGACCCGGGACGGAGTAGCAATCAGCCCCAGCATTTT. Translation: CASSLKVDPGRSSNQPQHF.

This chain links TRBV10-3 with TRBJ1-5, with D tentatively TRBD1 (5 bases). V was clipped by 4 bases and J by 2 bases, with 12 bases between them. CDR3 length: 15 amino acids. Looked up from germline, CDR1 is ENHRY and CDR2 is SYGVKD. As DNA, the CDR3 is TGTGCCATCAGTGTCGGCCTGGGGGGCAATCAGCCCCAGCATTTT. Translating it yields CAISVGLGGNQPQHF.

V and J are TRBV5-5 and TRBJ2-5, with TRBD1 matching over 7 bases. V dropped 0 bases and J dropped 5; count of bases not matched to a gene: 7. This CDR3 has 15 amino acids. Germline V lookup: CDR1 SGHKS, CDR2 YYEKEE (reference sequence). CDR3 DNA sequence: TGTGCCAGCAGCTTGGCCGGTCTACAGGGGGAGACCCAGTACTTC. Its protein product is CASSLAGLQGETQYF.

V usage is TRBV25-1 and J usage is TRBJ1-4; weak D call: TRBD1 (5 bases). The CDR3 runs 15 residues. The germline CDR1 and CDR2 sequences are MGHDK and SYGVNS. V gave up 3 bases and J gave up 2 bases, with 10 bases separating them. The CDR3 reads CASSDVWGTNEKLFF. As DNA, the CDR3 is TGTGCCAGCAGTGATGTGTGGGGGACTAATGAAAAACTGTTTTTT.

Written as DNA, the CDR3 is TGTGCCAGTAGTCCTAACCCCTCCGAAGGGGACACCTTC. Translated, it gives CASSPNPSEGDTF. The chain has TRBV19 and TRBJ1-2, with D possibly being TRBD1 (5 bases). This CDR3 spans 13 amino acids. Trimming pared 5 bases from V and 12 bases from J, leaving 19 bases between. Per the germline V gene, CDR1 is LNHDA and CDR2 is SQIVND (reference sequence).

The chain employs TRBV4-2 and TRBJ2-5; 7 nucleotides align to TRBD2. The junction had 14 bases not matched to a gene; V was cut back by 1 base and J by 3 bases. The CDR3 has 18 amino acids. Germline CDR1 LGHNA, CDR2 YNFKEQ. CDR3 loop: CASSQGEGGFGLEETQYF. CDR3 nucleotide sequence: TGTGCCAGCAGCCAAGGGGAGGGTGGTTTCGGGCTTGAAGAGACCCAGTACTTC.

The chain employs TRBV4-2 and TRBJ2-1, with 11 bases matching TRBD2. The V and J ends lost 3 bases and 7 bases, in that order; junction bases with no gene match: 2. There are 14 residues in the CDR3. Germline CDR1 LGHNA, CDR2 YNFKEQ. The CDR3 region is CASSQTSGENEQFF. The CDR3 nucleotides are TGTGCCAGCAGCCAGACTAGCGGGGAAAATGAGCAGTTCTTC.

This rearrangement joins TRBV7-2 to TRBJ2-7; 8 positions match TRBD1. Unmatched junction bases numbered 18, after V lost 6 bases and J lost 5 bases. Germline CDR1 and CDR2: SGHTA and FQGNSA. The CDR3 length is 17 residues. The CDR3 loop is CASRLTIPGQVMDEQYF. CDR3 bases: TGTGCCAGCAGATTAACCATCCCGGGACAGGTAATGGACGAGCAGTACTTC.

The V call is TRBV5-4, the J call TRBJ1-1, with D tentatively TRBD1 (5 bases). Trimming stripped 5 bases from V and 1 base from J, with 12 bases between. The CDR3 runs to 14 residues. Germline values: CDR1 SGHNT, CDR2 YYREEE (reference sequence). CDR3 nucleotides: TGTGCCAGCAGGTGGGACTCCCAGAACACTGAAGCTTTCTTT. It specifies CASRWDSQNTEAFF. The whole variable domain, filled in from reference TRBV5-4 and TRBJ1-1, reads ETGVTQSPTHLIKTRGQQVTLRCSSQSGHNTVSWYQQALGQGPQFIFQYYREEENGRGNFPPRFSGLQFPNYSSELNVNALELDDSALYLCASRWDSQNTEAFFGQGTRLTVV.

This clone was counted between two and nine times. The chain links TRBV19 to TRBJ1-5; D is ambiguous. V gave up 3 bases and J gave up 10 bases, with 16 bases separating them. Germline loops: CDR1 LNHDA, CDR2 SQIVND (reference sequence). The CDR3 runs to 14 residues. In DNA form, the CDR3 reads TGTGCCAGTAGTATCCCCTGGGGAGCCCAACCCCAGCATTTT. Its translation is CASSIPWGAQPQHF.

About this clone itself: This same CDR3 is encoded by further DNA sequences in the sample. The chain is built from TRBV9 and TRBJ1-5; a possible D gene is TRBD1 (5 bases). Germline values: CDR1 SGDLS, CDR2 YYNGEE. V was shortened by 0 bases and J by 0 bases, with 7 bases between the two germline ends. The CDR3 loop spans 15 amino acids. The CDR3 nucleotides read TGTGCCAGCAGCGTAGGAGGGGATAGCAATCAGCCCCAGCATTTT. It specifies CASSVGGDSNQPQHF. Full variable domain (outside the CDR3, taken from reference TRBV9 and TRBJ1-5): DSGVTQTPKHLITATGQRVTLRCSPRSGDLSVYWYQQSLDQGLQFLIQYYNGEERAKGNILERFSAQQFPDLHSELNLSSLELGDSALYFCASSVGGDSNQPQHFGDGTRLSIL.

The chain links TRBV7-9 to TRBJ2-2; D ambiguous. Germline values: CDR1 SEHNR, CDR2 FQNEAQ (reference sequence). This CDR3 has 18 residues. V lost 1 base and J 0 bases, leaving 15 bases between the germline ends. The CDR3 loop is CASSLVGPYPPNTGELFF. The CDR3 DNA reads as TGTGCCAGCAGCTTAGTTGGGCCGTACCCCCCGAACACCGGGGAGCTGTTTTTT.

A single count supports this clone. J is TRBJ2-7 and V is TRBV19; tentative D call: TRBD1 (9 bases). Between the trimmed V and J ends, which lost 8 bases and 0 bases, there was a span of 23 bases. This CDR3 spans 17 amino acids. From germline, CDR1 is LNHDA and CDR2 SQIVND (reference sequence). CDR3 in amino acids: CASRGPGGTGPSYEQYF. In DNA form, the CDR3 reads TGTGCCAGTCGAGGCCCGGGAGGGACAGGGCCCTCCTACGAGCAGTACTTC.

This clone was counted between two and nine times. The chain has TRBV6-5 and TRBJ1-1; no firm D call. The ends were cut back, 5 bases at V and 4 bases at J, with 11 bases in the middle. Per germline, CDR1 MNHEY and CDR2 SVGAGI. The CDR3 runs to 13 residues. CDR3 nucleotide sequence: TGTGCCAGCAGTGAGGGCGGAGGCACTGAAGCTTTCTTT. Translation gives CASSEGGGTEAFF.

V is TRBV28 and J is TRBJ1-5; 9 bases align to TRBD1. Germline lookup yields CDR1 MDHEN and CDR2 SYDVKM. The CDR3 sequence is 18 residues long. The V segment lost 6 bases and the J segment 0 bases; nucleotides outside the gene matches: 12. The CDR3 region has the DNA TGTGCCAGCAGCCAAGGACAGGGGCGGTACTATAGCAATCAGCCCCAGCATTTT. Its translation is CASSQGQGRYYSNQPQHF.

The chain is built from TRBV7-6 and TRBJ2-3, with D unresolved. From germline, CDR1 is SGHVS and CDR2 FNYEAQ. Deletions cut 8 bases from V and 3 bases from J, with 18 bases between. The CDR3 loop spans 15 amino acids. CDR3: CASGPSPAPTDTQYF. CDR3 nucleotides: TGTGCCAGCGGCCCCAGCCCCGCGCCGACAGATACGCAGTATTTT.

This clone was counted a single time. The CDR3: CSVVEGTYEQYF. The CDR3 coding sequence is TGCAGCGTTGTGGAGGGAACCTACGAGCAGTACTTC. This rearrangement joins TRBV29-1 to TRBJ2-7; TRBD2 is a possible D gene (6 bases). The germline V gene encodes CDR1 SQVTM and CDR2 ANQGSEA. The CDR3 sequence is 12 residues long. Trimming stripped 4 bases from V and 2 bases from J, with 9 bases between.

The gene calls are TRBV7-7 and TRBJ2-1; possibly TRBD1 or TRBD2 for D (5 bases each). V was pared by 1 base and J by 7 bases, with 8 bases between. Germline V lookup: CDR1 SSHAT, CDR2 FNYEAQ (reference sequence). The CDR3 is 13 amino acids. The CDR3 region is CASSLERGNEQFF. The CDR3 coding sequence is TGTGCCAGCAGCTTAGAGAGGGGAAATGAGCAGTTCTTC.

The V gene is TRBV11-1, the J gene TRBJ1-1; D uncertain. CDR3 length: 14 residues. Germline assignment: CDR1 SGHAT and CDR2 FQDESV (reference sequence). The germline V and J ends were trimmed by 2 bases and 4 bases, with 11 bases remaining between them. The CDR3 loop is CASSLPGGTTEAFF. In DNA, the CDR3 is TGTGCCAGCAGCTTACCGGGCGGTACCACTGAAGCTTTCTTT.

The J gene is TRBJ2-5, the V gene TRBV10-2, with D possibly matching TRBD1 (5 bases). The CDR3 length is 13 residues. The V end lost 4 bases, the J end lost 3 bases, and 9 bases lay between the germline ends. Germline V gene sequence: CDR1 WSHSY, CDR2 SAAADI. CDR3 in DNA: TGCGCCAGCAGTGGACAGCTCGAAGAGACCCAGTACTTC. It encodes CASSGQLEETQYF.

The chain uses TRBV16 and TRBJ1-2; D possibly corresponds to TRBD1 (6 bases). V was pared by 4 bases and J by 8 bases, with 17 bases between. The CDR3 extends over 14 amino acids. CDR1 is KGHSY and CDR2 is FQNENV in the germline V gene. CDR3 residues: CASSPPQGSEGYTF. Written as DNA, the CDR3 is TGTGCCAGCAGCCCCCCACAGGGATCTGAAGGCTACACCTTC.

The chain carries TRBV19 and TRBJ2-2, with 7 bases lining up with TRBD1. The CDR3 loop spans 16 amino acids. CDR1 LNHDA and CDR2 SQIVND come from the germline V gene (reference sequence). The trim removed 7 bases at V and 1 base at J, leaving 9 bases unmatched. In DNA, the CDR3 is TGTGCCAGTACCCCCTGGGACAGCCTGAACACCGGGGAGCTGTTTTTT. Its translation is CASTPWDSLNTGELFF.

This rearrangement joins TRBV7-3 to TRBJ2-1; a weak D match, TRBD2 (6 bases). Per germline, CDR1 SGHTA and CDR2 FQGTGA. Trimming took 4 bases from V and 6 from J, leaving 13 bases between them. The CDR3 is 14 residues long. CDR3 loop: CASSSRPGGNEQFF. CDR3 nucleotides: TGTGCCAGCAGCTCGAGGCCCGGGGGCAATGAGCAGTTCTTC. Full variable domain (rest looked up from reference TRBV7-3 and TRBJ2-1): GAGVSQTPSNKVTEKGKYVELRCDPISGHTALYWYRQSLGQGPEFLIYFQGTGAADDSGLPNDRFFAVRPEGSVSTLKIQRTERGDSAVYLCASSSRPGGNEQFFGPGTRLTVL.

The table lists this clone with a count of one. The chain has TRBV9 and TRBJ2-3; TRBD2 matches at 10 bases. Germline values: CDR1 SGDLS, CDR2 YYNGEE. V was clipped by 0 bases and J by 3 bases; unmatched bases: 7. The CDR3 consists of 17 residues. CDR3: CASSVESSGSGTDTQYF. CDR3 nucleotides: TGTGCCAGCAGCGTAGAGTCTAGCGGGAGCGGTACAGATACGCAGTATTTT. Based on the CDR3 plus reference TRBV9 and TRBJ2-3, the full variable domain is DSGVTQTPKHLITATGQRVTLRCSPRSGDLSVYWYQQSLDQGLQFLIQYYNGEERAKGNILERFSAQQFPDLHSELNLSSLELGDSALYFCASSVESSGSGTDTQYFGPGTRLTVL.